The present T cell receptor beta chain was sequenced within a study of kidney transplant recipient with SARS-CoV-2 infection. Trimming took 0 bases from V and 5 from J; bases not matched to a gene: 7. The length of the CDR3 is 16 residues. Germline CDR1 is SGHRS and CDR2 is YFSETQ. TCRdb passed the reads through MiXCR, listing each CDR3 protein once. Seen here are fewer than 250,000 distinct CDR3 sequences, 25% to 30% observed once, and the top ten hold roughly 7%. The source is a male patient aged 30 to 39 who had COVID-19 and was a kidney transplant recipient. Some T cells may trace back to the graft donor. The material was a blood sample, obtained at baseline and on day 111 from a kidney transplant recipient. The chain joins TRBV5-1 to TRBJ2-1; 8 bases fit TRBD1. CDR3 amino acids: CASSLEGQGTNNEQFF. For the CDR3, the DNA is TGCGCCAGCAGCTTGGAAGGACAGGGAACGAACAATGAGCAGTTCTTC.